This T cell receptor beta chain derives from a study of Ad26.COV2.S vaccination and SARS-CoV-2 variants. Across the whole study: A participant enrolled in the COV1001 Ad26.COV2.S trial arm provided the sample. Ad26.COV2.S was injected intramuscularly once or twice, 56 days apart. Study-wide results and limits: Vaccinated individuals (as opposed to placebo recipients) had higher spike-specific TCR breadth.

Sequencing used immunoSEQ multiplex PCR; TCRdb keeps in-frame clones, though not all of them. The table records about 400,000 clones, roughly 90% of them present only once. Noted treatment: around 19 received Ad26.COV2.S at low or high dose, single or two shots; several received placebo; per-sample allocation not given. Repertoires come from day 63 after the first vaccine or placebo injection. Donor was an adult aged 18-55 years in Boston. The V and J ends lost 2 bases and 3 bases respectively, with 3 bases between them. Germline V lookup: CDR1 MNHEY, CDR2 SVGAGI. The CDR3 loop spans 12 amino acids. On this clone itself: Its antigen is unidentified.

The sample in question was peripheral blood, obtained in a trial of Ad26.COV2.S vaccine versus placebo. The J gene is TRBJ2-3, the V gene TRBV6-5; D unclear. The clonotype comes from a person between 18 and 65 years old who received the Ad26.COV2.S COVID-19 vaccine or a placebo. For the CDR3, the DNA is TGTGCCAGCAGTTACGGGACAGATACGCAGTATTTT. Translated, it gives CASSYGTDTQYF.